The 22 T cell receptor beta chains below all came from one sample that was sequenced in a study of blood T cell repertoires in COVID-19. Sequencing was performed with immunoSEQ multiplex PCR; in TCRdb, only in-frame clones are kept and a portion is missing. In the table there are about 430,000 clones, 80% to 90% of which are singletons. The sample was PBMCs or T cells enriched from blood (not recorded which). These receptors all stem from a man aged 30 to 39 who had recovered from COVID-19.

The chain has TRBV7-2 and TRBJ1-4, with no clear D. Germline V gene sequence: CDR1 SGHTA, CDR2 FQGNSA. With 2 bases removed from V and 11 bases from J, the gap between germline ends came to 12 bases. The CDR3 runs to 13 residues. The CDR3 region is CASSLITSGKLFF. The CDR3 DNA reads TGTGCCAGCAGCTTAATTACCTCCGGGAAACTGTTTTTT.

The chain is built from TRBV6-6 and TRBJ2-2; 13 bases match TRBD2. This CDR3 has 13 amino acids. Trimming removed 8 bases from V and 6 bases from J; junction bases left unmatched: 0. CDR1 is MNHNY and CDR2 is SVGAGI in the germline V gene (reference sequence). The CDR3 here is CASGTSGAGELFF. In nucleotides, the CDR3 is TGTGCCAGCGGGACTAGCGGGGCCGGGGAGCTGTTTTTT.

The CDR3 DNA sequence: TGTGCCAGCACCCCGGGACAGGGTCTGGGCTACACCTTC. Amino acid sequence: CASTPGQGLGYTF. The chain is built from TRBV28 and TRBJ1-2; 9 nucleotides agree with TRBD1. With 7 bases clipped from V and 8 bases from J, the junction kept 8 bases outside the gene matches. The CDR3 extends over 13 amino acids. Germline V gene lookup returns CDR1 MDHEN and CDR2 SYDVKM.

A few counts support this clone. This sequence joins TRBV13 and TRBJ1-2; D might be TRBD1 (6 bases). CDR3 length: 17 amino acids. The ends were cut back, 1 base at V and 2 bases at J, with 17 bases in the middle. The germline gives CDR1 PRHDT, CDR2 FYEKMQ (reference sequence). CDR3 bases: TGTGCCAGCAGCTTAGATTACCGCAGGGGCTTCAACTATGGCTACACCTTC. This encodes CASSLDYRRGFNYGYTF.

This chain joins TRBV28 and TRBJ1-4, with D maybe TRBD1 (5 bases). The CDR3 is made up of 14 amino acids. The V gene's germline CDR1 is MDHEN and CDR2 SYDVKM. V shed 7 bases and J shed 7 bases, with 16 bases lying between them. The DNA for the CDR3 is TGTGCCAGCACCTCTAGGGCAGGGCTTGAAAAACTGTTTTTT. This translates into CASTSRAGLEKLFF. Combining the CDR3 with reference TRBV28 and TRBJ1-4 gives the whole variable domain DVKVTQSSRYLVKRTGEKVFLECVQDMDHENMFWYRQDPGLGLRLIYFSYDVKMKEKGDIPEGYSVSREKKERFSLILESASTNQTSMYLCASTSRAGLEKLFFGSGTQLSVL.

The CDR3 region is CASSQGAAVRETQYF. CDR3 sequence (DNA): TGCGCCAGCAGCCAAGGAGCGGCAGTGCGTGAGACCCAGTACTTC. The V gene is TRBV4-1, the J gene TRBJ2-5, with D maybe TRBD2 (5 bases). V was clipped by 1 base and J by 5 bases, with 14 bases between them. From germline, CDR1 is MGHRA and CDR2 YSYEKL. This CDR3 contains 15 residues.

The chain joins TRBV24-1 to TRBJ2-7; unclear D gene. Germline lookup yields CDR1 KGHDR and CDR2 SFDVKD. With 2 bases removed from V and 5 bases from J, the gap between germline ends came to 9 bases. The CDR3 covers 13 residues. The CDR3 bases are TGTGCCACCAGTGATTATCACAGTAACGAGCAGTACTTC. Its translation is CATSDYHSNEQYF.

V gene TRBV24-1 combines with J gene TRBJ2-1, with 9 bases that match TRBD2. The germline CDR1 and CDR2 sequences are KGHDR and SFDVKD. The V and J ends lost 9 bases and 5 bases, in that order; junction bases with no gene match: 7. This CDR3 spans 14 amino acids. The CDR3 DNA follows: TGTGCCACCTCGCTAGCGGGATATGACAATGAGCAGTTCTTC. Protein: CATSLAGYDNEQFF.

This clone has only a few counts. CDR3 residues: CASSQTTPATQHF. The CDR3 coding sequence is TGCGCCAGCAGCCAGACGACACCCGCGACCCAGCATTTT. The chain joins TRBV4-1 to TRBJ1-5; D is undetermined. Trimming shortened V by 3 bases and J by 11 bases, and 14 bases separated the two germline ends. CDR1 is MGHRA and CDR2 is YSYEKL in the germline V gene. The CDR3 is 13 amino acids.

This clone showed up just once. The chain uses TRBV28 and TRBJ2-1; TRBD2 is a possible D gene (5 bases). The CDR3 runs 14 residues. V lost 4 bases and J lost 10, with 17 bases in between. Germline V CDR1 and CDR2: MDHEN, SYDVKM. The CDR3 region has the DNA TGTGCCAGCAGTTCGTGGGAGTCCCATGGGGAGCAGTTCTTC. This encodes CASSSWESHGEQFF. Variable domain in full (rest from reference TRBV28 and TRBJ2-1): DVKVTQSSRYLVKRTGEKVFLECVQDMDHENMFWYRQDPGLGLRLIYFSYDVKMKEKGDIPEGYSVSREKKERFSLILESASTNQTSMYLCASSSWESHGEQFFGPGTRLTVL.

The chain links TRBV6-6 to TRBJ2-7; TRBD2 agrees at 10 bases. Germline CDR1 is MNHNY and CDR2 is SVGAGI (reference sequence). V shed 5 bases, J shed 6 bases, and the junction held 16 bases outside the gene matches. CDR3 length: 17 residues. DNA of the CDR3: TGTGCCAGCAGTCTCGCAGGGGCGGGAGCGGGAGGGGGCGAGCAGTACTTC. Translating it yields CASSLAGAGAGGGEQYF.

CDR3 in amino acids: CASSQAPSSGSGANVLTF. The CDR3 coding sequence is TGCGCCAGCAGCCAAGCCCCCTCGTCAGGGTCTGGGGCCAACGTCCTGACTTTC. This chain connects TRBV4-1 to TRBJ2-6; D is perhaps TRBD1 (5 bases). In germline, CDR1 is MGHRA, CDR2 YSYEKL. The V and J ends lost 1 base and 1 base respectively, with 14 bases between them. The CDR3 has 18 amino acids.

The chain recombines TRBV2 with TRBJ2-7; TRBD2 agrees at 9 bases. Germline lookup yields CDR1 SNHLY and CDR2 FYNNEI. The CDR3 sequence is 15 residues long. V shed 7 bases and J 6 bases; nucleotides not matched to a gene: 13. The CDR3 DNA reads as TGTGCCAGCACTTCGCCGGGACTAGCTAGTTCCGAGCAGTACTTC. Encoded protein: CASTSPGLASSEQYF.

J is TRBJ2-1 and V is TRBV28, with TRBD2 identical over 12 bases. Germline CDR1 is MDHEN and CDR2 is SYDVKM. This CDR3 is built from 17 residues. Trimming cost V 3 bases and J 3 bases; bases outside gene matches: 6. The CDR3 nucleotides are TGTGCCAGCAGTTTCCTAGCGGGAGGGGGGTACTACAATGAGCAGTTCTTC. Translating it yields CASSFLAGGGYYNEQFF.

The genes are TRBV28 and TRBJ2-7; TRBD1 agrees at 11 bases. J lost 7 bases, V lost 6 bases, and 5 bases had no gene match. CDR3 length: 13 amino acids. Germline loops: CDR1 MDHEN, CDR2 SYDVKM. Here the CDR3 reads CASRDGTGGEQYF. As DNA, the CDR3 is TGTGCCAGCAGGGACGGGACAGGGGGTGAGCAGTACTTC.

This chain links TRBV19 with TRBJ2-7; maybe TRBD2 (6 bases). Germline-derived CDR1 and CDR2 are LNHDA and SQIVND (reference sequence). The CDR3 consists of 14 residues. Trimming removed 7 bases from V and 0 bases from J, with 13 bases in between. Here the CDR3 reads CASKLAASSYEQYF. DNA of the CDR3: TGTGCCAGTAAATTAGCGGCGAGCTCCTACGAGCAGTACTTC.

The rearrangement links TRBV3-1 (or the pseudogene TRBV3-2) to TRBJ2-5; D perhaps matches TRBD1 (5 bases). Germline CDR1 is LGHDT and CDR2 is YNNKEL (reference sequence). CDR3 length: 15 residues. The V and J ends lost 3 bases and 4 bases respectively, with 15 bases between them. CDR3 nucleotides: TGTGCCAGCAGCCAGCCCTTGACAGCGCGAGAGACCCAGTACTTC. It translates to CASSQPLTARETQYF.

CDR3 nucleotide sequence: TGTGCCAGCACCGCGGGCTCTGGAAACACCATATATTTT. Amino acids: CASTAGSGNTIYF. The chain couples TRBV5-4 to TRBJ1-3, with no clear D. The CDR3 has 13 residues. Between the trimmed V and J ends, which lost 6 bases and 0 bases, there was a span of 7 bases. Germline V gene data show CDR1 as SGHNT and CDR2 as YYREEE (reference sequence).

This chain connects TRBV25-1 to TRBJ2-7; D not certain. The germline V and J ends were trimmed by 6 bases and 4 bases, with 10 bases remaining between them. Germline V gives CDR1 MGHDK, CDR2 SYGVNS. CDR3 size: 12 residues. The CDR3 loop reads CASSIVTYEQYF. The DNA for the CDR3 is TGTGCCAGCAGCATAGTTACGTACGAGCAGTACTTC.

This chain links TRBV2 with TRBJ1-2; D uncertain. CDR3 length: 16 amino acids. Trimming left V 0 bases short and J 2 bases short, with 13 bases between. The germline V gene encodes CDR1 SNHLY and CDR2 FYNNEI. The CDR3 reads CASSEALLLENYGYTF. The CDR3 coding sequence is TGTGCCAGCAGTGAAGCGCTTCTTCTGGAGAACTATGGCTACACCTTC.

The chain uses TRBV10-3 and TRBJ1-4, with 7 bases lining up with TRBD1. The V and J ends lost 6 bases and 8 bases, in that order; junction bases with no gene match: 6. The CDR3 consists of 13 residues. Looked up from germline, CDR1 is ENHRY and CDR2 is SYGVKD. The CDR3 bases are TGTGCCATCAGGGAGGGGGCAGGGGAAAAACTGTTTTTT. It codes for CAIREGAGEKLFF.

The chain carries TRBV13 and TRBJ2-4; maybe TRBD2 (7 bases). CDR3 length: 17 residues. The germline V gene has CDR1 PRHDT and CDR2 FYEKMQ (reference sequence). Between the trimmed V and J ends, which lost 5 bases and 3 bases, there was a span of 20 bases. CDR3 loop: CASSPRGGAFGKNIQYF. In nucleotides, the CDR3 is TGTGCCAGCAGCCCAAGAGGGGGGGCCTTTGGCAAAAACATTCAGTACTTC.